Presented here are 31 T cell receptor beta chains from one specimen sequenced in a study of OX40 agonist ivuxolimab in advanced cancers. To prepare the library, the immunoSEQ multiplex PCR assay was applied. Entries here come from immuneACCESS through TCRdb and include only in-frame sequences with V and J called. Some clones fail to appear in such tables; in the studies checked, an unresolved V gene covers under half of the shortfall, and the cause of the remainder is unknown. The sample profile shows approximately 60,000 clones; 85% to 90% of them were found once. Roughly an eighth of the sample belongs to the ten largest clones. Material: CD4+ or CD8+ T cells sorted from blood, obtained in a trial of the OX40 agonist ivuxolimab. The receptors originated from an adult with an advanced solid tumor such as melanoma, head and neck, liver or kidney cancer.

The chain recombines TRBV27 with TRBJ2-3, with D possibly TRBD1 on 6 matching bases. Germline CDR1 is MNHEY and CDR2 is SMNVEV (reference sequence). V was pared by 5 bases and J by 2 bases, with 11 bases between. The CDR3 totals 14 residues. CDR3 sequence: CASSPRGFTDTQYF. CDR3 sequence (DNA): TGTGCCAGCAGTCCCAGGGGATTCACAGATACGCAGTATTTT.

In this sample, this clone turned up a few times. A clone one base away is much larger, so this may be a read error. At the DNA level, this CDR3 is encoded by other sequences in the same sample as well. The chain joins TRBV11-2 to TRBJ1-6; D is unresolved. The CDR3 totals 15 residues. Trimming pared 1 base from V and 3 bases from J, leaving 7 bases between. Germline V gene data show CDR1 as SGHAT and CDR2 as FQNNGV. The CDR3 nucleotides are TGTGCCAGCAGCTTAGCTGGAGACTATAATTCACCCCTCCACTTT. Amino acids: CASSLAGDYNSPLHF.

The gene calls are TRBV19 and TRBJ1-2, with D hard to call. With 4 bases removed from V and 8 bases from J, the gap between germline ends came to 23 bases. The CDR3 is 16 residues long. Germline V gene lookup returns CDR1 LNHDA and CDR2 SQIVND (reference sequence). In DNA, the CDR3 is TGTGCCAGTAGTACCGTCACGTGGTCTGGGCTCATGGGCTACACCTTC. Its translation is CASSTVTWSGLMGYTF.

V and J are TRBV5-6 and TRBJ1-4; D is undetermined. The CDR3 is 15 residues long. V gave up 1 base and J gave up 0 bases, with 7 bases separating them. CDR1 and CDR2 (germline): SGHDT, YYEEEE. This chain's CDR3 is CASSLFAATNEKLFF. As DNA, the CDR3 is TGTGCCAGCAGCTTGTTCGCCGCAACTAATGAAAAACTGTTTTTT.

CDR3: CASSLRAWEFGNQPQHF. CDR3 DNA sequence: TGTGCCAGCAGCTTAAGGGCTTGGGAGTTCGGCAATCAGCCCCAGCATTTT. The chain combines TRBV7-6 with TRBJ1-5; the D is unclear. Germline CDR1 SGHVS, CDR2 FNYEAQ. The V and J ends lost 2 bases and 2 bases respectively, with 16 bases between them. The CDR3 has 17 amino acids.

The chain recombines TRBV19 with TRBJ2-1; no reliable D call. The V and J ends lost 8 bases and 3 bases respectively, with 11 bases between them. CDR1 LNHDA and CDR2 SQIVND come from the germline V gene (reference sequence). The CDR3 consists of 13 residues. CDR3 sequence reads: CASSADIYNEQFF. CDR3 in DNA: TGTGCCAGTTCCGCCGACATCTACAATGAGCAGTTCTTC.

The chain uses TRBV9 and TRBJ2-1; D perhaps matches TRBD1 (5 bases). The CDR3 has 12 amino acids. The V and J ends lost 3 bases and 9 bases respectively, with 10 bases between them. Germline V gene lookup returns CDR1 SGDLS and CDR2 YYNGEE. CDR3 sequence reads: CASSGNQGEQFF. In DNA form, the CDR3 reads TGTGCCAGCAGCGGAAATCAGGGTGAGCAGTTCTTC.

The V and J genes are TRBV10-3 and TRBJ2-1; D might be TRBD1 (5 bases). There are 17 residues in the CDR3. Germline assignment: CDR1 ENHRY and CDR2 SYGVKD. Trimming stripped 5 bases from V and 7 bases from J, with 24 bases between. CDR3 bases: TGTGCCATCAGTCTTCTCCCGCAGGGCAAAAGAGGTAATGAGCAGTTCTTC. Protein sequence: CAISLLPQGKRGNEQFF.

The chain has TRBV12-5 and TRBJ1-1; a possible D gene is TRBD1 (6 bases). V lost 7 bases and J lost 1, with 10 bases in between. This CDR3 region has 13 residues. Germline V gene data show CDR1 as LGHNT and CDR2 as FRNRAP. CDR3 coding DNA: TGTGCTAGTGCGGACAGCCGGAACACTGAAGCTTTCTTT. Protein: CASADSRNTEAFF.

The genes are TRBV7-9 and TRBJ2-2; D not resolved. The CDR3 runs to 14 residues. Trimming pared 5 bases from V and 6 bases from J, leaving 13 bases between. The V gene's germline CDR1 is SEHNR and CDR2 FQNEAQ (reference sequence). The CDR3 DNA follows: TGTGCCAGCAGCCCCGGACGAGACCCCGGGGAGCTGTTTTTT. Amino acids: CASSPGRDPGELFF.

This clone was counted only a few times. This chain joins TRBV19 and TRBJ1-1; D might be TRBD1 (5 bases). The ends were cut back, 6 bases at V and 5 bases at J, with 10 bases in the middle. Germline V CDR1 and CDR2: LNHDA, SQIVND (reference sequence). CDR3 length: 12 residues. CDR3 in amino acids: CASSVGVTEAFF. The DNA for the CDR3 is TGTGCCAGTAGCGTGGGGGTGACTGAAGCTTTCTTT.

The rearrangement joins TRBV19 to TRBJ2-7; D gene unclear. V gave up 3 bases and J gave up 0 bases, with 3 bases separating them. The length of the CDR3 is 12 residues. Germline V lookup: CDR1 LNHDA, CDR2 SQIVND (reference sequence). CDR3: CASSMDSYEQYF. The CDR3 nucleotides are TGTGCCAGTAGTATGGACTCCTACGAGCAGTACTTC.

The J gene is TRBJ1-2, the V gene TRBV27; TRBD1 matches 7 bases. CDR3 length: 13 residues. Germline trimming cut 3 bases from V and 3 bases from J; bases unmatched to any gene: 1. The V gene's germline CDR1 is MNHEY and CDR2 SMNVEV (reference sequence). The CDR3 here is CASSFGQDYGYTF. The CDR3 bases are TGTGCCAGCAGTTTTGGACAGGACTATGGCTACACCTTC.

The rearrangement uses TRBV9 and TRBJ1-3; D ambiguous. This CDR3 has 15 amino acids. Germline V gene sequence: CDR1 SGDLS, CDR2 YYNGEE. Deletions cut 0 bases from V and 0 bases from J, with 7 bases between. The CDR3 DNA reads TGTGCCAGCAGCGTAGCACCGAGCTCTGGAAACACCATATATTTT. Amino acids: CASSVAPSSGNTIYF.

The chain has TRBV9 and TRBJ2-1; 7 bases agree with TRBD2. Germline V CDR1 and CDR2: SGDLS, YYNGEE. J was trimmed by 8 bases and V by 4 bases; bases with no gene match: 12. The CDR3 runs 15 residues. Written as DNA, the CDR3 is TGTGCCAGCAGCCCCGGAGGGGAGGGGCGACATGAGCAGTTCTTC. Its protein is CASSPGGEGRHEQFF.

This clone was observed a single time. The chain links TRBV5-8 to TRBJ2-1; tentatively, D is TRBD1 (6 bases). The germline V gene encodes CDR1 SGHTS and CDR2 YDEGEE. This CDR3 comprises 12 residues. The ends were cut back, 3 bases at V and 8 bases at J, with 9 bases in the middle. The CDR3 reads CASSSRGDEQFF. CDR3 nucleotides: TGTGCCAGCAGCTCCAGGGGCGATGAGCAGTTCTTC.

This chain connects TRBV7-6 to TRBJ2-3; perhaps TRBD2 as D (7 bases). The CDR3 is 17 amino acids. CDR1 and CDR2 from the germline V gene are SGHVS and FNYEAQ. The germline V and J ends were trimmed by 5 bases and 2 bases, with 20 bases remaining between them. As DNA, the CDR3 is TGTGCCAGCAGCCCCAGCGGAGGGGGGGGCTTCACAGATACGCAGTATTTT. Protein sequence: CASSPSGGGGFTDTQYF.

V and J are TRBV5-4 and TRBJ2-2; D unclear. Germline lookup yields CDR1 SGHNT and CDR2 YYREEE (reference sequence). The ends were cut back, 6 bases at V and 5 bases at J, with 11 bases in the middle. The CDR3 length is 13 residues. The CDR3 loop reads CASTRQLTGELFF. Here the CDR3 DNA reads TGTGCCAGCACCAGGCAGCTTACCGGGGAGCTGTTTTTT.

The CDR3 region has the DNA TGTGCCAGCAGTTACTTAGACGGAGATGGCTACACCTTC. Translated: CASSYLDGDGYTF. J is TRBJ1-2 and V is TRBV6-6; D call uncertain. The CDR3 has 13 residues. V gave up 1 base and J gave up 6 bases, with 9 bases separating them. Germline values: CDR1 MNHNY, CDR2 SVGAGI (reference sequence).

J is TRBJ2-1 and V is TRBV5-1, with D maybe TRBD1 (6 bases). V was pared by 0 bases and J by 7 bases, with 14 bases between. CDR1 and CDR2 from the germline V gene are SGHRS and YFSETQ. The CDR3 covers 15 residues. This chain's CDR3 is CASSLAQGVQNEQFF. As DNA, the CDR3 is TGCGCCAGCAGCTTGGCACAGGGAGTTCAGAATGAGCAGTTCTTC.

Turning to this clone: This same CDR3 is encoded by further DNA sequences in the sample. This rearrangement joins TRBV19 to TRBJ2-1; the D is unclear. The germline V gene has CDR1 LNHDA and CDR2 SQIVND (reference sequence). The V gene lost 1 base and the J gene lost 0 bases, with 7 bases spanning the gap. The CDR3 is 15 residues long. The CDR3 DNA is TGTGCCAGTAGTATAGTCCCAGGCTCCTACAATGAGCAGTTCTTC. Its protein product is CASSIVPGSYNEQFF.

The V and J genes are TRBV5-1 and TRBJ1-4; the D is unclear. The ends were cut back, 3 bases at V and 8 bases at J, with 11 bases in the middle. The CDR3 is 13 amino acids. CDR1 SGHRS and CDR2 YFSETQ come from the germline V gene. The CDR3, as DNA: TGCGCCAGCAGCTGGAGCACACGGGAAAAACTGTTTTTT. It codes for CASSWSTREKLFF.

V is TRBV7-9 and J is TRBJ2-1, with a tentative D call TRBD2 (5 bases). The CDR3 has 15 amino acids. Germline V gene sequence: CDR1 SEHNR, CDR2 FQNEAQ (reference sequence). V was shortened by 7 bases and J by 6 bases, with 19 bases between the two germline ends. CDR3 bases: TGTGCCAGCACTACTACCCCAACTAGTCTCAATGAGCAGTTCTTC. It codes for CASTTTPTSLNEQFF.

This chain uses TRBV27 with TRBJ2-4; no reliable D call. This CDR3 is 14 amino acids long. With 8 bases removed from V and 0 bases from J, the gap between germline ends came to 11 bases. Looked up from germline, CDR1 is MNHEY and CDR2 is SMNVEV (reference sequence). The CDR3 DNA reads TGTGCCAGCTCCTCTGAGCTAGCCAAAAACATTCAGTACTTC. Translating gives CASSSELAKNIQYF.

The chain carries TRBV27 and TRBJ2-3; 9 nucleotides agree with TRBD2. Trimming at V came to 4 bases and at J to 3 bases, leaving 26 bases not matched to a gene. CDR1 and CDR2 (germline): MNHEY, SMNVEV (reference sequence). This CDR3 comprises 22 residues. Here the CDR3 DNA reads TGTGCCAGCAGTTCGCCCCCCCAGACAGGGAGTCGGGCTACTAGCGGGACAGATACGCAGTATTTT. Protein sequence: CASSSPPQTGSRATSGTDTQYF.

The chain is built from TRBV15 and TRBJ2-3, with a tentative D call TRBD2 (5 bases). This CDR3 is built from 13 residues. Per the germline V gene, CDR1 is LNHNV and CDR2 is YYDKDF (reference sequence). V was trimmed by 1 base and J by 6 bases, leaving 8 bases between them. The CDR3 reads CATSRVSGDTQYF. The CDR3, as DNA: TGTGCCACCAGCAGAGTTTCGGGGGATACGCAGTATTTT. Full variable domain (rest looked up from reference TRBV15 and TRBJ2-3): DAMVIQNPRYQVTQFGKPVTLSCSQTLNHNVMYWYQQKSSQAPKLLFHYYDKDFNNEADTPDNFQSRRPNTSFCFLDIRSPGLGDTAMYLCATSRVSGDTQYFGPGTRLTVL.

The rearrangement uses TRBV14 and TRBJ2-3; 7 nucleotides line up with TRBD2. The CDR3 covers 15 residues. CDR1 and CDR2 from the germline V gene are SGHDN and FVKESK. V trimming: 3 bases; J trimming: 8 bases; junction bases outside the gene matches: 11. The CDR3 bases are TGTGCCAGCAGCCATTGGGAGGGAGGAAGCGGTACGCAGTATTTT. Protein sequence: CASSHWEGGSGTQYF.

The J gene is TRBJ2-2, the V gene TRBV9; 9 bases agree with TRBD1. V trimming: 3 bases; J trimming: 4 bases; junction bases outside the gene matches: 1. In germline, CDR1 is SGDLS, CDR2 YYNGEE. The CDR3 spans 14 residues. As DNA, the CDR3 is TGTGCCAGCAGCGCGGGACAGGGCACCGGGGAGCTGTTTTTT. It encodes CASSAGQGTGELFF.

This clone has just a few counts. J is TRBJ1-1 and V is TRBV6-5, with a weak D call TRBD1 (5 bases). The V gene's germline CDR1 is MNHEY and CDR2 SVGAGI. V was clipped by 0 bases and J by 3 bases, with 11 bases between them. The CDR3 runs to 15 residues. The CDR3 spells CASSYSSGGYTEAFF. CDR3 coding DNA: TGTGCCAGCAGTTACTCGTCGGGGGGATACACTGAAGCTTTCTTT.

The chain joins TRBV28 to TRBJ2-7; 7 nucleotides agree with TRBD2. Germline V gene sequence: CDR1 MDHEN, CDR2 SYDVKM. The trim removed 2 bases at V and 2 bases at J, leaving 3 bases unmatched. This CDR3 has 14 residues. The CDR3 sequence: CASSLRLAAYEQYF. CDR3 DNA sequence: TGTGCCAGCAGTTTACGGCTAGCGGCCTACGAGCAGTACTTC.

The genes are TRBV7-3 and TRBJ2-1; D not resolved. V lost 5 bases to trimming and J lost 1 base, with 9 bases between them. The CDR3 spans 14 residues. CDR1 and CDR2 (germline): SGHTA, FQGTGA. CDR3 in DNA: TGTGCCAGCAGCCCACTTGCGTCCTACAATGAGCAGTTCTTC. It encodes CASSPLASYNEQFF.